These 24 T cell receptor beta chains were sequenced from one sample in a study of identical twins. One entry per CDR3 protein, called by TCRdb with MiXCR from the 5' RACE reads. The table records around 1.7 million distinct CDR3 sequences, around a third of them present only once. The sample consisted of cord blood. Receptors originate from a newborn girl in good health.

The CDR3 DNA follows: TGTGCCAGCAGCCAATTGGGAGAGGGCAATCAGCCCCAGCATTTT. Residues: CASSQLGEGNQPQHF. The genes are TRBV4-2 and TRBJ1-5; the D is unclear. The germline CDR1 and CDR2 sequences are LGHNA and YNFKEQ. The length of the CDR3 is 15 residues. Trimming shortened V by 2 bases and J by 2 bases, and 10 bases separated the two germline ends.

This chain uses TRBV6-6 with TRBJ1-5; the match to TRBD1 covers 7 bases. V shed 8 bases, J shed 1 base, and the junction held 5 bases outside the gene matches. CDR3 length: 14 amino acids. Germline CDR1 is MNHNY and CDR2 is SVGAGI (reference sequence). CDR3 sequence (DNA): TGTGCCAGCCGAGGGGGCTGGAGCAATCAGCCCCAGCATTTT. Its translation is CASRGGWSNQPQHF.

This clonotype occurred many times. V is TRBV27 and J is TRBJ2-7, with 7 positions matching TRBD2. V shed 5 bases and J 4 bases; nucleotides not matched to a gene: 11. CDR3 length: 15 amino acids. The germline V gene encodes CDR1 MNHEY and CDR2 SMNVEV (reference sequence). CDR3: CASSQFWEGGYEQYF. The CDR3 region has the DNA TGTGCCAGCAGTCAGTTTTGGGAGGGAGGATACGAGCAGTACTTC.

This clonotype was observed a few times. V usage is TRBV21-1 and J usage is TRBJ2-6; the table assigns TRBD2, which was not confirmed against the DNA. TRBV21-1 is termed a pseudogene. The CDR3 loop spans 15 amino acids. CDR3: CASSKAGEGANVLTF. For the CDR3, the DNA is TGTGCCAGCAGCAAAGCCGGGGAGGGGGCCAACGTCCTGACTTTC.

This sequence joins TRBV30 and TRBJ1-1; D remains ambiguous. There are 13 residues in the CDR3. Germline V gene sequence: CDR1 GTSNPN, CDR2 SVGIG (reference sequence). V lost 0 bases to trimming and J lost 5 bases, with 10 bases between them. CDR3 protein: CAWSVPQATEAFF. The CDR3 DNA sequence: TGTGCCTGGAGTGTACCCCAAGCTACTGAAGCTTTCTTT.

This clonotype showed up just once. The V and J genes are TRBV10-3 and TRBJ1-1; 8 bases map to TRBD1. V lost 6 bases and J lost 5; bases outside the gene matches: 14. The CDR3 spans 16 residues. Germline CDR1 ENHRY, CDR2 SYGVKD. The DNA of the CDR3 is TGTGCCATCAGCGATGGACAGGGAGGGGGGGGTACTGAAGCTTTCTTT. This encodes CAISDGQGGGGTEAFF.

Ten or more counts support this clonotype. This sequence joins TRBV10-3 and TRBJ2-7; unclear D gene. Germline V gene lookup returns CDR1 ENHRY and CDR2 SYGVKD. Trimming stripped 4 bases from V and 0 bases from J, with 1 base between. CDR3 length equals 11 residues. The chain's CDR3 is CAISGSYEQYF. CDR3 in DNA: TGTGCCATCAGTGGCTCCTACGAGCAGTACTTC.

This clonotype appeared a few times. The DNA for the CDR3 is TGTGCCATCAGTGAAGCCTTCGGCCACTATGGCTACACCTTC. Its translation: CAISEAFGHYGYTF. The genes are TRBV10-3 and TRBJ1-2, with D unresolved. This CDR3 has 14 amino acids. V gave up 3 bases and J gave up 3 bases, with 11 bases separating them. The germline V gene encodes CDR1 ENHRY and CDR2 SYGVKD.

This clonotype has at least ten counts. The CDR3 DNA follows: TGCGCCAGCAGCGAAACAGCCGGGGCGACTGGCTACACCTTC. Amino acid sequence: CASSETAGATGYTF. V is TRBV5-1 and J is TRBJ1-2; perhaps TRBD1 as D (5 bases). The CDR3 has 14 amino acids. Germline V gene data show CDR1 as SGHRS and CDR2 as YFSETQ. V gave up 4 bases and J gave up 7 bases, with 17 bases separating them.

Details on this clonotype: A much larger clone sits a single nucleotide away, making a read error possible. The chain is built from TRBV11-2 and TRBJ2-1, with D perhaps matching TRBD1 or TRBD2 (5 bases each). Per germline, CDR1 SGHAT and CDR2 FQNNGV. The CDR3 runs 16 residues. The CDR3 region is CASRLRDPLGYNEQFF. The CDR3 DNA is TGTGCCAGCCGCTTAAGGGACCCGTTGGGCTACAATGAGCAGTTCTTC.

A few counts support this clonotype. The chain combines TRBV6-1 with TRBJ1-6; no clear D gene. Germline V gives CDR1 MNHNS, CDR2 SASEGT. V was trimmed by 3 bases and J by 4 bases, leaving 10 bases between them. The CDR3 loop spans 15 amino acids. The CDR3 reads CASSDFGRYNSPLHF. CDR3 nucleotide sequence: TGTGCCAGCAGTGATTTTGGGAGGTATAATTCACCCCTCCACTTT.

The chain joins TRBV7-2 to TRBJ1-2, with 8 bases aligning to TRBD1. Losses at the gene ends were 2 bases for V and 8 bases for J; bases not matched to a gene: 7. From germline, CDR1 is SGHTA and CDR2 FQGNSA. The CDR3 loop spans 14 amino acids. CDR3 loop: CASSLSQGAGGYTF. In nucleotides, the CDR3 is TGTGCCAGCAGCTTATCTCAGGGGGCCGGCGGCTACACCTTC.

This chain links TRBV9 with TRBJ1-3; D is ambiguous. CDR3 length: 14 amino acids. V lost 4 bases, J lost 0 bases, and 8 bases lay in between. Germline V CDR1 and CDR2: SGDLS, YYNGEE. CDR3 sequence (DNA): TGTGCCAGCAGCTCTGAGAGCTCTGGAAACACCATATATTTT. This encodes CASSSESSGNTIYF.

This clonotype was recorded a few times. The J gene is TRBJ1-6, the V gene TRBV10-3; TRBD1 might be the D (6 bases). From germline, CDR1 is ENHRY and CDR2 SYGVKD. V gave up 3 bases and J gave up 6 bases, with 18 bases separating them. The CDR3 covers 17 residues. The CDR3 nucleotides read TGTGCCATCAGTGATTCGGGGGGCGGGCTATCTAATTCACCCCTCCACTTT. It specifies CAISDSGGGLSNSPLHF.

The genes are TRBV5-1 and TRBJ1-4; D remains ambiguous. V was clipped by 0 bases and J by 11 bases, with 17 bases between them. The CDR3 runs 15 residues. CDR1 is SGHRS, CDR2 YFSETQ, per germline. CDR3 loop: CASSLASGFGDKLFF. The CDR3 nucleotides read TGCGCCAGCAGCTTGGCATCCGGATTCGGGGATAAACTGTTTTTT.

The chain couples TRBV10-2 to TRBJ2-1; 11 nucleotides align to TRBD2. After removal of 8 bases from V and 3 bases from J, the junction contained 3 bases not matched to a gene. The CDR3 is 14 residues long. Looked up from germline, CDR1 is WSHSY and CDR2 is SAAADI. CDR3: CASLLAGGYNEQFF. The CDR3 DNA follows: TGCGCCAGCCTCCTAGCGGGGGGCTACAATGAGCAGTTCTTC.

This clonotype was recorded only once. This CDR3 is CSVDWGRNEQFF. The CDR3 DNA is TGCAGCGTTGACTGGGGTCGGAATGAGCAGTTCTTC. V gene TRBV29-1 combines with J gene TRBJ2-1, with D hard to call. The CDR3 is made up of 12 amino acids. Germline CDR1 SQVTM, CDR2 ANQGSEA. The ends were cut back, 3 bases at V and 7 bases at J, with 10 bases in the middle.

The rearrangement uses TRBV10-3 and TRBJ1-2, with 8 positions matching TRBD1. The junction had 2 bases not matched to a gene; V was cut back by 0 bases and J by 2 bases. The CDR3 covers 15 residues. Per the germline V gene, CDR1 is ENHRY and CDR2 is SYGVKD. The CDR3 sequence: CAISESTGVNYGYTF. The CDR3 region has the DNA TGTGCCATCAGTGAGTCGACAGGGGTAAACTATGGCTACACCTTC.

The CDR3 sequence is CSARGLAEGTYNEQFF. For the CDR3, the DNA is TGCAGTGCTAGAGGACTAGCGGAGGGAACCTACAATGAGCAGTTCTTC. The V call is TRBV20-1, the J call TRBJ2-1, with 9 nucleotides matching TRBD2. The CDR3 loop spans 16 amino acids. V lost 1 base to trimming and J lost 2 bases; unmatched junction nucleotides: 6. The germline CDR1 and CDR2 sequences are DFQATT and SNEGSKA (reference sequence).

Only a few counts were recorded for this clonotype. The rearrangement uses TRBV24-1 and TRBJ2-6; tentatively, D is TRBD2 (5 bases). Germline V gene lookup returns CDR1 KGHDR and CDR2 SFDVKD. V shed 5 bases and J shed 0 bases, with 7 bases lying between them. This CDR3 contains 15 residues. CDR3 DNA sequence: TGTGCCACCAGTGGTGGAGGCTCTGGGGCCAACGTCCTGACTTTC. Amino acid sequence: CATSGGGSGANVLTF.

This clonotype was detected only a few times. The chain links TRBV11-3 to TRBJ2-1; D gene unclear. The assigned J gene may be wrong: the sequence end matches TRBJ2-7 better. The CDR3 length is 15 residues. The V gene's germline CDR1 is SGHNT and CDR2 YENEEA. CDR3 nucleotides: TGTGCCAGCAGCTTACGGTCGGGCCTTCGCAATGAGCAGTACTTC. Protein sequence: CASSLRSGLRNEQYF.

The chain joins TRBV4-2 to TRBJ2-5, with a possible D match to TRBD2 (6 bases). Matching the DNA end better, TRBJ2-7 makes the J call doubtful. The CDR3 is made up of 16 amino acids. From germline, CDR1 is LGHNA and CDR2 YNFKEQ. The CDR3 nucleotides are TGTGCCAGCAGCCAAGTTATTCGGGAGAGGGTCTACGAGCAGTACTTC. Protein: CASSQVIRERVYEQYF.

This clonotype was seen a few times. The V gene is TRBV28, the J gene TRBJ1-2, with 8 bases that match TRBD1. This CDR3 region has 14 residues. The J segment lost 4 bases and the V segment lost 3 bases, leaving 4 bases of the junction unmatched. Germline assignment: CDR1 MDHEN and CDR2 SYDVKM. The CDR3 is CASSFADRAYGYTF. Written as DNA, the CDR3 is TGTGCCAGCAGTTTCGCGGACAGGGCCTATGGCTACACCTTC.

This clonotype was seen a handful of times. The chain links TRBV7-2 to TRBJ2-3; 7 bases align to TRBD1. The germline V gene has CDR1 SGHTA and CDR2 FQGNSA. This CDR3 comprises 14 residues. Unmatched junction bases numbered 4, after V lost 5 bases and J lost 2 bases. The CDR3 region has the DNA TGTGCCAGCAGCCCGGGACAGCACACAGATACGCAGTATTTT. Amino acid sequence: CASSPGQHTDTQYF.